The subject of this entry is one T cell receptor (beta chain). Its antigen is unidentified. The entry originates in a study of shared clonotypes between healthy human individuals. Researchers ran the assay at a deep level. Method: immunoSEQ multiplex PCR; TCRdb's copy keeps in-frame clones and lacks some. Of some 1.5 million clones listed, approximately 98% are singletons. Study-wide findings and caveats: Rarefaction indicated that sorted-subset sequencing remained incomplete although depth was large.

Germline values: CDR1 MNHEY, CDR2 SVGAGI. V lost 4 bases to trimming and J lost 3 bases; unmatched junction nucleotides: 9. The CDR3 is 16 amino acids. All donors were Caucasian adults living in Nashville, Tennessee. From CD4+ cells came CD45RA+ naive and CD45RA-negative memory subsets. The sample taken for sequencing was naive CD4+ T cells sorted from blood. Specified subset: CD45RA+ positively selected. The chain uses TRBV6-5 and TRBJ2-7; TRBD1 matches at 10 bases. This clonotype was sampled from a man in his thirties or forties in good health. The CDR3 reads CASSSPRDRGLYEQYF. The CDR3 DNA is TGTGCCAGCAGTTCGCCCCGGGACAGGGGCCTCTACGAGCAGTACTTC.